This entry lists 18 T cell receptor beta chains sequenced from one sample in a study of blood T cells in healthy people across ages. A second 7 to 11 cycle PCR used barcoded and J-beta primers. TCRdb independently ran MiXCR on the 5' RACE reads; one entry per CDR3 protein. The profile shows 1.5 million to 2 million distinct CDR3 sequences, just under 50% of them singletons. The sequenced sample consisted of blood. Every receptor here comes from a woman between 40 and 50 years old in good health.

This clonotype has more than one count but fewer than ten. This chain connects TRBV7-2 to TRBJ2-1; D might be TRBD2 (6 bases). Germline V CDR1 and CDR2: SGHTA, FQGNSA. Trimming left V 5 bases short and J 5 bases short, with 16 bases between. The CDR3 loop spans 15 amino acids. The CDR3 region is CASSRTGTPDNEQFF. As DNA, the CDR3 is TGTGCCAGCAGCCGAACCGGGACTCCGGACAATGAGCAGTTCTTC.

The chain joins TRBV9 to TRBJ1-2; no definite D call. V was trimmed by 3 bases and J by 8 bases, leaving 11 bases between them. CDR1 is SGDLS and CDR2 is YYNGEE in the germline V gene. This CDR3 has 12 residues. CDR3 residues: CASSANLGGYTF. The CDR3 coding sequence is TGTGCCAGCAGCGCCAACCTTGGAGGCTACACCTTC.

The J gene is TRBJ2-3, the V gene TRBV6-2 or TRBV6-3, with no clear D. Germline lookup yields CDR1 MNHEY and CDR2 SVGEGT. Trimming pared 4 bases from V and 0 bases from J, leaving 14 bases between. The CDR3 is 16 amino acids. The CDR3 sequence is CASSSPDGSSTDTQYF. The CDR3 nucleotides read TGTGCCAGCAGTTCTCCCGACGGGTCTAGCACAGATACGCAGTATTTT.

This clonotype was counted between two and nine times. CDR3 DNA sequence: TGCAGTGCTAATGCGGGGGCCAGAACAAACTCCTACGAGCAGTACTTC. It specifies CSANAGARTNSYEQYF. The chain employs TRBV20-1 and TRBJ2-7; D is perhaps TRBD2 (7 bases). The CDR3 is made up of 16 amino acids. V was clipped by 4 bases and J by 0 bases, with 19 bases between them. CDR1 DFQATT and CDR2 SNEGSKA come from the germline V gene (reference sequence).

This rearrangement joins TRBV7-3 to TRBJ2-3; TRBD2 matches at 8 bases. Trimming removed 5 bases from V and 4 bases from J; junction bases left unmatched: 11. The CDR3 sequence is 16 residues long. Germline V gives CDR1 SGHTA, CDR2 FQGTGA. DNA of the CDR3: TGTGCCAGCAGCCTGGGGGCGGGAGGTCCCTCAGATACGCAGTATTTT. Translated: CASSLGAGGPSDTQYF.

The V call is TRBV7-2, the J call TRBJ1-5; no reliable D call. CDR1 and CDR2 from the germline V gene are SGHTA and FQGNSA. The CDR3 length is 15 residues. V dropped 2 bases and J dropped 0 bases, with 8 bases sitting between them. DNA of the CDR3: TGTGCCAGCAGCTTATCCTCGGTTAGCAATCAGCCCCAGCATTTT. The encoded protein is CASSLSSVSNQPQHF.

The rearrangement uses TRBV29-1 and TRBJ1-1; 7 bases are shared with TRBD1. The CDR3 is 11 amino acids. With V trimmed by 8 bases and J by 7 bases, 7 bases remained unmatched. Germline V gives CDR1 SQVTM, CDR2 ANQGSEA. In DNA form, the CDR3 reads TGCAGCTACAGGACAGGAAGTGAAGCTTTCTTT. It translates to CSYRTGSEAFF.

This clonotype was seen a handful of times. The chain joins TRBV13 to TRBJ2-3; TRBD1 agrees at 7 bases. Germline assignment: CDR1 PRHDT and CDR2 FYEKMQ (reference sequence). The CDR3 contains 14 residues. After removal of 2 bases from V and 4 bases from J, the junction contained 3 bases not matched to a gene. As DNA, the CDR3 is TGTGCCAGCAGCTTACAACAGGGGCCAGATACGCAGTATTTT. As protein: CASSLQQGPDTQYF.

V usage is TRBV5-1 and J usage is TRBJ2-3, with 7 bases lining up with TRBD1. Germline CDR1 reads SGHRS; CDR2 reads YFSETQ. V was clipped by 5 bases and J by 3 bases; unmatched bases: 6. The CDR3 spans 14 residues. CDR3 in amino acids: CASRPGQWTDTQYF. The CDR3 DNA reads TGCGCCAGCAGACCGGGACAGTGGACAGATACGCAGTATTTT.

As for this clonotype: Given the absence of the conserved phenylalanine or tryptophan at the CDR3 end, a read error is likely. V usage is TRBV27 and J usage is TRBJ2-1; D possibly corresponds to TRBD2 (7 bases). V dropped 1 base and J dropped 9 bases, with 19 bases sitting between them. The germline CDR1 and CDR2 sequences are MNHEY and SMNVEV (reference sequence). This CDR3 has 16 amino acids. CDR3 in DNA: TGTGCCAGCAGTTTATACACGGGGGGCACGTCCGGTGAGCAGTTCCTC. This sequence encodes CASSLYTGGTSGEQFL.

CDR3 sequence (DNA): TGCAGTGGCCTGGCCAAAAACATTCAGTACTTC. It codes for CSGLAKNIQYF. The V call is TRBV20-1, the J call TRBJ2-4; D is uncertain. Germline V gene sequence: CDR1 DFQATT, CDR2 SNEGSKA (reference sequence). V was shortened by 7 bases and J by 1 base, with 5 bases between the two germline ends. The CDR3 has 11 amino acids.

The chain uses TRBV5-1 and TRBJ2-1, with 7 bases matching TRBD1. Germline CDR1 reads SGHRS; CDR2 reads YFSETQ. The CDR3 extends over 17 amino acids. V was pared by 0 bases and J by 0 bases, with 6 bases of the junction left unmatched. DNA of the CDR3: TGCGCCAGCAGCTTGGCCGGGACAGCGAGCTCCTACAATGAGCAGTTCTTC. Its translation: CASSLAGTASSYNEQFF.

This clonotype was seen more than once but under ten times. The V gene is TRBV27, the J gene TRBJ1-2, with a weak D call TRBD1 (6 bases). Germline V gene lookup returns CDR1 MNHEY and CDR2 SMNVEV (reference sequence). The length of the CDR3 is 14 residues. Trimming left V 6 bases short and J 3 bases short, with 14 bases between. The CDR3 DNA sequence: TGTGCCAGCAGGGGACATGCGGGGCACTATGGCTACACCTTC. Translation: CASRGHAGHYGYTF.

The V call is TRBV10-3, the J call TRBJ2-3, with 12 bases fitting TRBD1. V lost 6 bases to trimming and J lost 7 bases; unmatched junction nucleotides: 8. CDR1 ENHRY and CDR2 SYGVKD come from the germline V gene. The CDR3 has 15 amino acids. CDR3 DNA: TGTGCCATCAGCCCGGGACAGGGGGCTTTCAATACGCAGTATTTT. Amino acids: CAISPGQGAFNTQYF.

In nucleotides, the CDR3 is TGTGCCACCAGCCCAGGGGATTCCTACGAGCAGTACTTC. Its translation is CATSPGDSYEQYF. This chain joins TRBV24-1 and TRBJ2-7; D possibly corresponds to TRBD1 (6 bases). CDR3 length: 13 amino acids. Per germline, CDR1 KGHDR and CDR2 SFDVKD. Between the trimmed V and J ends, which lost 7 bases and 1 base, there was a span of 10 bases.

This clonotype was picked up a small number of times. The chain combines TRBV3-1 with TRBJ2-7, with TRBD2 identical over 9 bases. Germline V gene sequence: CDR1 LGHDT, CDR2 YNNKEL (reference sequence). Unmatched junction bases numbered 9, after V lost 3 bases and J lost 3 bases. The length of the CDR3 is 16 residues. The CDR3 DNA is TGTGCCAGCAGCCAGGGTAGCGGGGGAACTCACTACGAGCAGTACTTC. Translated, it gives CASSQGSGGTHYEQYF.

J is TRBJ2-1 and V is TRBV2; D not resolved. V lost 7 bases and J lost 10, with 14 bases in between. The CDR3 totals 12 residues. Germline V gene sequence: CDR1 SNHLY, CDR2 FYNNEI. CDR3 DNA: TGTGCCAGCACAGGTACCTTACAGGAGCAGTTCTTC. Protein product: CASTGTLQEQFF.

The chain carries TRBV20-1 and TRBJ2-5; 8 bases are a match to TRBD1. Germline CDR1 is DFQATT and CDR2 is SNEGSKA (reference sequence). The CDR3 is made up of 14 amino acids. The junction had 5 bases not matched to a gene; V was cut back by 5 bases and J by 0 bases. CDR3 loop: CSAPDRAYQETQYF. The CDR3 nucleotides are TGCAGTGCTCCGGACAGGGCGTACCAAGAGACCCAGTACTTC.